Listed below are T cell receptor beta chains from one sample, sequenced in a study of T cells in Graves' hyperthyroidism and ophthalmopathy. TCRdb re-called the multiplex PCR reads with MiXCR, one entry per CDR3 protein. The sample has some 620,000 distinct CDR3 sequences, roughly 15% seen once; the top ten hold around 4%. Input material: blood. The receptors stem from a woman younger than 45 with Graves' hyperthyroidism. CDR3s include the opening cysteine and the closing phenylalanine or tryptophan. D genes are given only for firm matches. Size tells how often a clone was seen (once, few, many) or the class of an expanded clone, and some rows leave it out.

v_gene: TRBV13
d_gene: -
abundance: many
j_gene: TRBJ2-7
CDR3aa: CASQLLEQSYEQYF
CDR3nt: TGTGCCAGCCAACTTCTCGAACAATCCTACGAGCAGTACTTC

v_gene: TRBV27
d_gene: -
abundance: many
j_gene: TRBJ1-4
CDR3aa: CASSLSWTTATNEKLFF
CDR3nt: TGTGCCAGCAGTCTAAGCTGGACCACTGCAACTAATGAAAAACTGTTTTTT

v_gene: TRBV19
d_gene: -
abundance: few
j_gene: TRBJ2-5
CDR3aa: CASSLKTQYF
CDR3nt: TGTGCCAGTAGCCTAAAGACCCAGTACTTC

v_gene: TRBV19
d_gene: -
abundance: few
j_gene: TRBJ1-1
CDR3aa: CASKDMAYLNTEAFF
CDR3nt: TGTGCCAGTAAGGACATGGCATACCTGAACACTGAAGCTTTCTTT

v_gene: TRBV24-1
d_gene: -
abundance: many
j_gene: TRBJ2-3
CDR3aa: CATSEWTGDTQYF
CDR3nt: TGTGCCACCAGTGAGTGGACTGGCGATACGCAGTATTTT

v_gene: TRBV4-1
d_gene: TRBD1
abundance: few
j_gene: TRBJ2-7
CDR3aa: CASSQLPGQGDEQYF
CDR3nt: TGCGCCAGCAGCCAACTACCGGGACAGGGAGACGAGCAGTACTTC

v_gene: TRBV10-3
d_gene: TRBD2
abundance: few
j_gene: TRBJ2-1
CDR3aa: CAIRGLVENEQFF
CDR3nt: TGTGCCATCCGGGGACTAGTCGAAAATGAGCAGTTCTTC

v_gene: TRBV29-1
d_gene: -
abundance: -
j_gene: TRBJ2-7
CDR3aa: CSVEDRMFEQYF
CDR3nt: TGCAGCGTTGAAGACCGCATGTTCGAGCAGTACTTC

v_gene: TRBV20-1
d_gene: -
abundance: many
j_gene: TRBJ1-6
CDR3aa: CSAQEEWDSPLHF
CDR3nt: TGCAGTGCCCAAGAGGAGTGGGATTCACCCCTCCACTTT

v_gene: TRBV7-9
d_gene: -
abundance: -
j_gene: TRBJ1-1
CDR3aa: CASSWGGRTEAFF
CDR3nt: TGTGCCAGCAGCTGGGGGGGAAGGACTGAAGCTTTCTTT

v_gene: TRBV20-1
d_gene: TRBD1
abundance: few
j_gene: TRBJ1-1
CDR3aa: CSARGDRNTEAFF
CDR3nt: TGCAGTGCTAGGGGGGACAGAAACACTGAAGCTTTCTTT

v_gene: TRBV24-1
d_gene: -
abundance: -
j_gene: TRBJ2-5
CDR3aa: CATSDLHRGKETQYF
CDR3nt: TGTGCCACCAGTGATTTGCACCGGGGAAAAGAGACCCAGTACTTC

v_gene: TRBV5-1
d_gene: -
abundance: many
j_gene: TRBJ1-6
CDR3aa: CASSQEGPGPSPLHF
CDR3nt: TGCGCCAGCAGCCAGGAGGGACCGGGCCCTTCACCCCTCCACTTT

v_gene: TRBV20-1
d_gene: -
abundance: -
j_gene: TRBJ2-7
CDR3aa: CSASGTSYEQYF
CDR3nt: TGCAGTGCTAGTGGGACTTCCTACGAGCAGTACTTC

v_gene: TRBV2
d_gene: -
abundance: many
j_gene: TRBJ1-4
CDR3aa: CASSVGGSNEKLFF
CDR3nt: TGTGCCAGCAGTGTAGGGGGATCTAATGAAAAACTGTTTTTT

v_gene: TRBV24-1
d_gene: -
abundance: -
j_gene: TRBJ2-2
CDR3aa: CATSDYQNSNTGELFF
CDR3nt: TGTGCCACCAGTGATTACCAGAATTCGAACACCGGGGAGCTGTTTTTT

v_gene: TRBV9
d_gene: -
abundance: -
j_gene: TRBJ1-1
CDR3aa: CASSWDPAPNTEAFF
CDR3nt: TGTGCCAGCAGCTGGGACCCGGCTCCCAACACTGAAGCTTTCTTT

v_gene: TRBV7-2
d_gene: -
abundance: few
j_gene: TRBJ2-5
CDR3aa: CASSLARTEETQYF
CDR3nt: TGTGCCAGCAGCTTAGCGCGAACAGAAGAGACCCAGTACTTC

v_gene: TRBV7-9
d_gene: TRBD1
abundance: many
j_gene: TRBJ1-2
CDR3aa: CASTATGDGGYTF
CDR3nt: TGTGCCAGCACCGCGACAGGGGATGGCGGCTACACCTTC

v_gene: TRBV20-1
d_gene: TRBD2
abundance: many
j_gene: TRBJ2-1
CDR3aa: CSARDRRLAIDEQFF
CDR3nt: TGCAGTGCTAGAGATAGGAGACTAGCCATCGATGAGCAGTTCTTC

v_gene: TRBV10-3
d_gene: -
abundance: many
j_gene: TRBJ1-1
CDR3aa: CAISESMALNTEAFF
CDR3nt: TGTGCCATCAGTGAGTCGATGGCCCTTAACACTGAAGCTTTCTTT

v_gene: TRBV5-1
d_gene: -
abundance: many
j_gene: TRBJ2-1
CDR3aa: CASRERPREGQFF
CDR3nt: TGCGCCAGCAGGGAACGGCCCCGCGAAGGGCAGTTCTTC

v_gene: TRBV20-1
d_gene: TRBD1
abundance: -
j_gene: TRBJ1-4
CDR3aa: CSASSRGYEKLFF
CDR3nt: TGCAGTGCTAGTTCCAGGGGGTATGAAAAACTGTTTTTT

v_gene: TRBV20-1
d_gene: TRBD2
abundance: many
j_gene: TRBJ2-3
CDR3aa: CSASFPVLIAGSTDTQYF
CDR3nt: TGCAGTGCTAGCTTCCCAGTCCTGATAGCGGGAAGCACAGATACGCAGTATTTT

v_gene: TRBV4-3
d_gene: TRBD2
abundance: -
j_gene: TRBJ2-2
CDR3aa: CASSQILADYTGELFF
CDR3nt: TGCGCCAGCAGCCAAATACTAGCGGACTACACCGGGGAGCTGTTTTTT

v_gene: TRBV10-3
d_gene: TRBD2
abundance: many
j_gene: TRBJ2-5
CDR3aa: CATSGRKETQYF
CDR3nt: TGTGCCACTAGCGGGAGAAAGGAGACCCAGTACTTC

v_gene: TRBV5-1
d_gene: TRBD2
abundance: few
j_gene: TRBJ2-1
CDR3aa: CASSFGDAGVYNEQFF
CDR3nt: TGCGCCAGCAGCTTTGGTGACGCGGGAGTCTACAATGAGCAGTTCTTC

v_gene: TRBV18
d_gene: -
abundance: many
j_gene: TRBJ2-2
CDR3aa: CASSQGWNTGELFF
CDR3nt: TGTGCCAGCTCACAGGGATGGAACACCGGGGAGCTGTTTTTT

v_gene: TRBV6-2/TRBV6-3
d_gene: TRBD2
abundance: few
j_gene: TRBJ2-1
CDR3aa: CASSRSGDPYNEQFF
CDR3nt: TGTGCCAGCAGTAGGAGCGGGGACCCCTACAATGAGCAGTTCTTC

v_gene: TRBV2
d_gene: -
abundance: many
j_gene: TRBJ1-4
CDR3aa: CASSARRNEKLFF
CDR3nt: TGTGCCAGCAGTGCTAGGAGGAATGAAAAACTGTTTTTT

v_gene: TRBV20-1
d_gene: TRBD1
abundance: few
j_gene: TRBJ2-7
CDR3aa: CSARPLTGETPYEQYF
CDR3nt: TGCAGTGCTAGACCCCTGACAGGGGAGACCCCATACGAGCAGTACTTC

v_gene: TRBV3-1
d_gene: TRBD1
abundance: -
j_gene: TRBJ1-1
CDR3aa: CASSQGTGTEAFF
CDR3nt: TGTGCCAGCAGCCAGGGGACAGGGACTGAAGCTTTCTTT

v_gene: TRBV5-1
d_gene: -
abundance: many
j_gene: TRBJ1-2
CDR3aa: CASSLSGDYGYTF
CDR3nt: TGTGCCAGCAGCTTATCAGGGGACTATGGCTACACCTTC

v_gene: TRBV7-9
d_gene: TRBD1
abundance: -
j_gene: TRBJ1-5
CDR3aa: CASSSPGQTSQHF
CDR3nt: TGTGCCAGCAGCAGTCCGGGACAGACGTCCCAGCATTTT

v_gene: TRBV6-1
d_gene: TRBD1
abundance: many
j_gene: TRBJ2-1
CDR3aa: CASSQDRLAYNEQFF
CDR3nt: TGTGCCAGCAGTCAGGACAGGCTTGCCTACAATGAGCAGTTCTTC

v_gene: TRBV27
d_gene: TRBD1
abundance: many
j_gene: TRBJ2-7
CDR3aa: CASTGTGRHEQYF
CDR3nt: TGTGCCAGCACCGGGACAGGGAGGCACGAGCAGTACTTC

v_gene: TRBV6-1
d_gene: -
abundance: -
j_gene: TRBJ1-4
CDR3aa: CASSESPEKLFF
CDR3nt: TGTGCCAGCAGTGAATCCCCAGAAAAACTGTTTTTT

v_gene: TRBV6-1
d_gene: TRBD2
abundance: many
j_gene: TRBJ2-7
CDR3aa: CASTSGTTLGEQYF
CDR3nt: TGTGCCAGCACCTCCGGGACTACGCTCGGGGAGCAGTACTTC

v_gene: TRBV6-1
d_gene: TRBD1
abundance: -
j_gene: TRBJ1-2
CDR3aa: CARRDRAFYGYTF
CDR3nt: TGTGCCAGGAGGGACAGGGCGTTCTATGGCTACACCTTC

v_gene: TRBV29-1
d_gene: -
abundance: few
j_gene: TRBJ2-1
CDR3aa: CSVGSEQFF
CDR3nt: TGCAGCGTTGGCAGTGAGCAGTTCTTC

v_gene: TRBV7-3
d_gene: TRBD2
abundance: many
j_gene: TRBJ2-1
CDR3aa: CASSLMAGGDEQFF
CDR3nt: TGTGCCAGCAGCTTAATGGCGGGGGGGGATGAGCAGTTCTTC

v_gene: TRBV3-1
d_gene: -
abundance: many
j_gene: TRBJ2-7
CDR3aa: CASSHTAASNEQYF
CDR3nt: TGTGCCAGCAGCCACACGGCCGCTAGTAACGAGCAGTACTTC

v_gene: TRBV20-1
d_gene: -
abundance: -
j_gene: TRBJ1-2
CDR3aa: CSARDISGGSSYGYTF
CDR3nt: TGCAGTGCTAGAGATATATCGGGGGGCTCTAGCTATGGCTACACCTTC

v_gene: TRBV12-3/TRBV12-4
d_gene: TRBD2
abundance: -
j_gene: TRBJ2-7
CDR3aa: CASSSPPGLAGGPYEQYF
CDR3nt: TGTGCCAGCAGTTCCCCCCCGGGACTAGCGGGAGGGCCCTACGAGCAGTACTTC

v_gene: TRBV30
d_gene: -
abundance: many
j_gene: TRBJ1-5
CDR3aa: CAWSGSQVEKPQHF
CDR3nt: TGTGCCTGGAGTGGTTCACAGGTGGAAAAGCCCCAGCATTTT

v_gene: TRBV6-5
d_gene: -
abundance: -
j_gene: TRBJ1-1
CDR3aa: CASSYSPTASHHTEAFF
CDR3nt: TGTGCCAGCAGTTACTCGCCGACAGCGTCACATCACACTGAAGCTTTCTTT

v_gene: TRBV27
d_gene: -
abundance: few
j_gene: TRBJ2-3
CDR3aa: CASSESGNTDTQYF
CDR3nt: TGTGCCAGCAGTGAATCCGGCAACACAGATACGCAGTATTTT

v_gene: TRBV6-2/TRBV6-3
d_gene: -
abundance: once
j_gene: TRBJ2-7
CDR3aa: CASRGVMMSYEQYF
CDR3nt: TGTGCCAGCAGGGGGGTTATGATGTCCTACGAGCAGTACTTC